This section outlines one T cell receptor (beta chain) sequence together with its context. These data are taken from a study of cytomegalovirus exposure and HLA in healthy donors. PCR used 60 Vbeta primers and 13 Jbeta primers. The method was immunoSEQ multiplex PCR; TCRdb's version includes in-frame clones alone and lacks a portion of them. The sample holds approximately 180,000 clones, under 80% seen once. This CDR3 spans 16 amino acids. Trimming removed 4 bases from V and 3 bases from J; junction bases left unmatched: 7. Germline V lookup: CDR1 KGHSH, CDR2 LQKENI. This clonotype was obtained from a woman in her fifties or sixties in good health and CMV-seropositive. The material sequenced was PBMCs. The chain couples TRBV18 to TRBJ1-5; 9 positions match TRBD1. The CDR3 DNA follows: TGTGCCAGCTCACTGAATGGACAGGGGAACAATCAGCCCCAGCATTTT. The encoded protein is CASSLNGQGNNQPQHF.